Below are 8 T cell receptor beta chains sequenced from a single sample in a study of vaccination effects on CD4 cells after COVID-19. For these TCRs, the target antigens are not known. ViraFEST assay sequencing came after antigen-specific CD4+ T cells were expanded with viral peptide pools. Subsequent to approximately 11 days of culture, CD4+ T cells were isolated. Vaccinated participants had no history of SARS-CoV-2 infection and tested negative for nucleocapsid antibodies. TCRdb keeps only in-frame clones here, not all; method: immunoSEQ multiplex PCR. The sample lists some 52,000 clones, 79% occurring once. Material: CD4+ T cells from PBMCs cultured with HCoV-OC43 spike peptides, obtained before COVID-19 vaccination. Subset meaning: HCoV-OC43 spike overlapping peptide pool stimulation. These receptors all stem from a human donor who received a COVID-19 vaccine.

The chain links TRBV5-1 to TRBJ2-3; 11 bases are a match to TRBD2. J was trimmed by 4 bases and V by 2 bases; bases with no gene match: 0. Germline CDR1 SGHRS, CDR2 YFSETQ. The CDR3 runs to 14 residues. The CDR3 is CASSFSGGADTQYF. The CDR3 nucleotides read TGCGCCAGCAGCTTTAGCGGGGGGGCAGATACGCAGTATTTT. The full variable domain, its missing parts supplied by reference TRBV5-1 and TRBJ2-3, is KAGVTQTPRYLIKTRGQQVTLSCSPISGHRSVSWYQQTPGQGLQFLFEYFSETQRNKGNFPGRFSGRQFSNSRSEMNVSTLELGDSALYLCASSFSGGADTQYFGPGTRLTVL.

The chain carries TRBV19 and TRBJ2-2, with TRBD2 matching 13 bases. CDR1 LNHDA and CDR2 SQIVND come from the germline V gene (reference sequence). J lost 0 bases, V lost 6 bases, and 10 bases had no gene match. This CDR3 comprises 19 residues. CDR3 protein: CASSPRQLAGGPNTGELFF. The DNA of the CDR3 is TGTGCCAGTAGCCCACGCCAACTAGCGGGGGGGCCGAACACCGGGGAGCTGTTTTTT.

This chain links TRBV6-4 with TRBJ2-2; D is undetermined. With 5 bases removed from V and 5 bases from J, the gap between germline ends came to 9 bases. This CDR3 contains 13 residues. The germline CDR1 and CDR2 sequences are MRHNA and SNTAGT. In DNA, the CDR3 is TGTGCCAGCAGTCCTACTGAGACCGGGGAGCTGTTTTTT. Its protein is CASSPTETGELFF.

The V gene is TRBV7-7, the J gene TRBJ2-5; 8 bases line up with TRBD1. V lost 4 bases and J lost 4; bases outside the gene matches: 5. CDR1 and CDR2 (germline): SSHAT, FNYEAQ (reference sequence). There are 14 residues in the CDR3. DNA of the CDR3: TGTGCCAGCAGCTCGACAGGGGTTGGAGAGACCCAGTACTTC. Amino acids: CASSSTGVGETQYF.

This clone was counted only a few times. This chain uses TRBV6-5 with TRBJ1-2; possibly TRBD1 for D (5 bases). Germline V gene sequence: CDR1 MNHEY, CDR2 SVGAGI. Trimming stripped 2 bases from V and 6 bases from J, with 10 bases between. The CDR3 has 13 residues. DNA for the CDR3: TGTGCCAGCAGTTACGATCCGGGACATGGCTACACCTTC. Translated: CASSYDPGHGYTF.

V and J are TRBV18 and TRBJ2-1; TRBD1 might be the D (5 bases). V lost 1 base to trimming and J lost 4 bases, with 5 bases between them. The CDR3 totals 13 residues. Germline V lookup: CDR1 KGHSH, CDR2 LQKENI. CDR3 protein: CASSPQGYNEQFF. Here the CDR3 DNA reads TGTGCCAGCTCACCACAGGGGTACAATGAGCAGTTCTTC.

This chain joins TRBV9 and TRBJ1-2; TRBD1 agrees at 7 bases. CDR3 size: 15 residues. The J segment lost 5 bases and the V segment lost 2 bases, leaving 9 bases of the junction unmatched. Looked up from germline, CDR1 is SGDLS and CDR2 is YYNGEE. The DNA for the CDR3 is TGTGCCAGCAGCGTTCAAGAGGGGGCCGGGTATGGCTACACCTTC. Translated, it gives CASSVQEGAGYGYTF.

This chain connects TRBV15 to TRBJ1-4; D unclear. V was trimmed by 1 base and J by 8 bases, leaving 14 bases between them. The CDR3 runs 15 residues. Germline V gene sequence: CDR1 LNHNV, CDR2 YYDKDF (reference sequence). CDR3 DNA sequence: TGTGCCACCAGCAGAGCACCGGGCCCTGAGGAAAAACTGTTTTTT. This sequence encodes CATSRAPGPEEKLFF.